The T cell receptor (beta chain) under discussion was sequenced for a study of beta chain features in type 1 diabetes. Expressed TCRB transcripts were sequenced because the isolated RNA had all been reverse transcribed beforehand. TCRdb's table, derived via immunoSEQ multiplex PCR, lists solely in-frame clones and lacks some. The table lists about 930,000 clones, roughly a sixth of them singletons. This CDR3 is 19 amino acids long. CDR1 MRHNA and CDR2 SNTAGT come from the germline V gene. V was clipped by 0 bases and J by 9 bases, with 27 bases between them. Every donor had blood drawn once into heparin, approximately 120 mL on average. CD4+ cells of the naive, central memory, regulatory and stem cell-like memory types were sorted via CD45RO/CCR7/CD25/CD127/CD95/CD27.

The TCR was taken from a woman aged 18-29 years in good health. The chain combines TRBV6-4 with TRBJ1-5; D not resolved. Sequenced input: naive CD4+ T cells from blood. The CDR3 DNA is TGTGCCAGCAGTGACTCGAGTCTCACAGAGGGCCGCGGCCAAGCGCCCCAGCATTTT. As protein: CASSDSSLTEGRGQAPQHF.